The present T cell receptor beta chain was sequenced within a study of T-cell reconstitution after alpha-beta-depleted transplantation in children. As to this clonotype: The antigen is not known.

This CDR3 is 17 amino acids long. The V and J ends lost 0 bases and 0 bases, in that order; junction bases with no gene match: 6. Looked up from germline, CDR1 is SGHRS and CDR2 is YFSETQ. The authors prepared the TCRbeta library with unique molecular identifiers. MiXCR was run by TCRdb on the PCR reads, yielding one entry per CDR3 protein. The sample shows about 870,000 distinct CDR3 sequences, 16% of them seen only once. Study results and caveats: Surviving recipient T cells and thymic progenitors underlay high day-60 TCRbeta diversity in some patients.

This specimen was PBMCs, mostly from graft donor cells, taken 360 days after TCRalphabeta/CD19-depleted stem cell transplant. The TCR originated in a male patient younger than 18 who had a stem cell transplant for acute lymphoblastic leukemia, so the T cells may come from the graft donor. The chain has TRBV5-1 and TRBJ2-1; 7 bases are a match to TRBD2. CDR3 amino acids: CASSLVVGGSSYNEQFF. In nucleotides, the CDR3 is TGCGCCAGCAGCTTGGTGGTGGGAGGGAGCTCCTACAATGAGCAGTTCTTC.